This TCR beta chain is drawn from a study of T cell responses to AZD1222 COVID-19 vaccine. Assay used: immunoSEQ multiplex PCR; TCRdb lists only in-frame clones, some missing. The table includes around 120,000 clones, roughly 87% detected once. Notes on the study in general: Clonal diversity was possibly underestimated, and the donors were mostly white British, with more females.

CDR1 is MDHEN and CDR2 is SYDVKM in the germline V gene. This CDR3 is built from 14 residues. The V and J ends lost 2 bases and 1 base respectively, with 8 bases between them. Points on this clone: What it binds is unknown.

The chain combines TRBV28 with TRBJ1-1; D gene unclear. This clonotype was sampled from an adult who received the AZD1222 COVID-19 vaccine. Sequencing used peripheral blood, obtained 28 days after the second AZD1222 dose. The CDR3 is CASSLVAGNTEAFF. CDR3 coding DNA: TGTGCCAGCAGTTTAGTGGCAGGGAACACTGAAGCTTTCTTT.